This T cell receptor (beta chain) was documented in a study of tumor-infiltrating lymphocytes in glioblastoma multiforme listed by TCRdb under 2017. As for the study more broadly: Whether intratumoral genomic heterogeneity fosters TIL diversity was tested through joint investigation of somatic mutations, TIL diversity and immune response activity. Findings and caveats that apply to the study as a whole: T cells were not sorted into functional subsets, and such sorting was noted by the authors as a future improvement. Clone frequencies may be distorted by RNA-based TCR sequencing because unequal numbers of TCR transcripts are carried by T cells. Generalizability is limited because the TCR and somatic mutation analysis included only one glioblastoma patient.

The AllPrep DNA/RNA mini kit was used to purify genomic DNA and total RNA at the same time from each of the roughly ten tumor samples. Every RNA sample had an RNA integrity number above 6.5 and an OD 260/280 ratio above 1.9. This clonotype has only one observation. What this receptor recognizes is not known. The final CDR3 position lacks the conserved phenylalanine or tryptophan, pointing to a likely read error. TCRB libraries were built from RNA via three nested multiplex PCR rounds using a modified ARM-PCR protocol with multiple V-beta primers and a C-beta primer. TCRB-specific cDNA was synthesized from 0.5 ug total RNA with ProtoScript II Reverse Transcriptase and a C-beta primer. The description of the TCRB libraries did not include any unique molecular identifiers. In the third PCR, barcodes and adapters were added over about 24 cycles with Deep VentR (exo-) polymerase, after which 250-500 bp bands were gel purified. TCRB libraries were sequenced with 250 bp paired-end reads on an Illumina HiSeq 2500. In the original analysis: Reads were cleaned with Trimmomatic, merged with FLASH, assigned V, D and J segments with MiGEC, and analyzed with VDJtools. Repertoire diversity was measured using the Shannon-Wiener diversity index, which was calculated with VDJtools. In TCRdb, the public reads were trimmed at Q25 with fastp and aligned with MiXCR, with productive beta chains retained. Every entry covers one CDR3 protein and lists the most common genes and DNA from its rows. TCRdb's processing, not the authors' own work, is the source of the V and J calls. The sample records 8,000 or so distinct CDR3 sequences, about four fifths of which are singletons. The top ten constitute roughly 50% of the sample.

The germline V gene encodes CDR1 SGHNT and CDR2 YENEEA. From its first to its last residue, the CDR3 has 16 amino acids. Only the CDR3 part of the read is kept: 48 bases, read in frame from the first base. The sequencing input was brain tumor tissue. The clonotype comes from a male donor with glioblastoma. The V gene is TRBV11-3 and the J gene is TRBJ1-1, with a weak D call of TRBD1 (5 bases match). The CDR3 region reads CASSFMGAGLNTEAFL. The nucleotide sequence is given as TGTGCCAGCAGCTTCATGGGTGCAGGGCTGAACACTGAGGCTTTCTTA.